One T cell receptor beta chain is described in this entry. Its antigen is undetermined. The time point was: persistent/refractory GD, antithyroid drugs over 5 years with positive TRAb. PBMC-derived RNA was used for the TCR library. American Thyroid Association guidelines defined Graves' disease diagnosis. The patients were drawn from one endocrinology department in Xi'an, China. According to the study, TCR beta libraries were built with iRepertoire HTBI primers and CDR3-region Arm-PCR. Source study methods: The samples included approximately 62 TRBV and 14 to 15 TRBJ segments. Each CDR3 protein is one row after TCRdb ran MiXCR on the multiplex PCR reads. The authors' filters were not applied to this entry. This table holds about 300,000 distinct CDR3 sequences, roughly 21% found once. The entry originates in a study of regulatory T cells in long-lasting Graves disease. Study conclusions and caveats: Comparison showed that persistent patients shared more public clonotypes (roughly 2,700) than new patients (approximately 870).

The TCR originated in a female donor with Graves disease. This sample comprised peripheral blood mononuclear cells (PBMCs), obtained when the disease was refractory, from a patient treated with antithyroid drugs.

In nucleotides, the CDR3 is TGCGCCAGCAGTGATAACCGAGGGATAGGAGAAGCTTTCTTT. This sequence encodes CASSDNRGIGEAFF. The chain has TRBV10-1 and TRBJ1-1, with no clear D. V shed 3 bases and J shed 8 bases, with 16 bases lying between them. This CDR3 is 14 amino acids long. Per the germline V gene, CDR1 is WNHNN and CDR2 is SYGVQD (reference sequence).